This TCR beta chain was sequenced during a study of blood T cells in healthy people across ages. Together with a sample-barcoded 5' primer, a J-beta primer mix was included in a second PCR lasting about 6 to 11 cycles. Any given sample supplied a minimum of 3 million CDR3-containing paired-end reads. TCRdb processed the 5' RACE reads anew with MiXCR; each CDR3 protein has one entry. The sample has approximately 1,100,000 distinct CDR3 sequences, 35% to 55% seen once; the top ten hold approximately 17%. The J segment lost 1 base and the V segment lost 1 base, leaving 3 bases of the junction unmatched. Germline values: CDR1 SGHRS, CDR2 YFSETQ. The CDR3 totals 15 residues.

The receptor was derived from a woman aged 60-75 years in good health. The chain couples TRBV5-1 to TRBJ1-1, with TRBD1 identical over 8 bases. Sequencing was carried out using blood. The CDR3 sequence is CASSLWTGPNTEAFF. CDR3 nucleotides: TGCGCCAGCAGCTTGTGGACAGGGCCGAACACTGAAGCTTTCTTT.